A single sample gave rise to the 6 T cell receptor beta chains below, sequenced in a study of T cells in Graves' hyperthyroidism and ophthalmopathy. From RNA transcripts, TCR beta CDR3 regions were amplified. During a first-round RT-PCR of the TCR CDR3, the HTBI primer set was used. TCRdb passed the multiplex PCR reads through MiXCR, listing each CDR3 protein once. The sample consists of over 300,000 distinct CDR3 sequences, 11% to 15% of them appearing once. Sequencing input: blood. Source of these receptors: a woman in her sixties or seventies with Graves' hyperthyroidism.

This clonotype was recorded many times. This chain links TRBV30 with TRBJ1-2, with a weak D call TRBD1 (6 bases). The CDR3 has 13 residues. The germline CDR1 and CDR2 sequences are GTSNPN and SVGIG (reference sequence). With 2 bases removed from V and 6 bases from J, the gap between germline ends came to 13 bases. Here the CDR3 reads CAWSKGQFDGYTF. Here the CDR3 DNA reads TGTGCCTGGAGTAAGGGACAATTTGATGGCTACACCTTC.

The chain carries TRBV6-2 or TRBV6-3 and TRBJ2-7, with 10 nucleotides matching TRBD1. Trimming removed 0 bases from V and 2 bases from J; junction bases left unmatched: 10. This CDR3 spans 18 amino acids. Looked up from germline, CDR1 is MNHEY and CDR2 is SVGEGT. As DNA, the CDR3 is TGTGCCAGCAGTTACTCCGGGACAGGGGAACCTCATCCCTACGAGCAGTACTTC. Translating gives CASSYSGTGEPHPYEQYF.

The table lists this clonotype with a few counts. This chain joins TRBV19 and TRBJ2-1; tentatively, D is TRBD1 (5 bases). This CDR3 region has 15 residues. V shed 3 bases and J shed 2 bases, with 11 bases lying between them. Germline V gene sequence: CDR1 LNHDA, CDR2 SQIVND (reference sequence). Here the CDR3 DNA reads TGTGCCAGTAGTATCGGGCAGGGCGCCTACAATGAGCAGTTCTTC. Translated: CASSIGQGAYNEQFF.

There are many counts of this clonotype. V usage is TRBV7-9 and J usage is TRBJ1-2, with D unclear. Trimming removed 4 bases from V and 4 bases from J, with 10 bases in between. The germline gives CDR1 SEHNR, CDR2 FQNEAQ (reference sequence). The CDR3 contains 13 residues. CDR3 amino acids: CASSSTEVYGYTF. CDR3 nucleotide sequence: TGTGCCAGCAGCTCCACAGAGGTCTATGGCTACACCTTC.

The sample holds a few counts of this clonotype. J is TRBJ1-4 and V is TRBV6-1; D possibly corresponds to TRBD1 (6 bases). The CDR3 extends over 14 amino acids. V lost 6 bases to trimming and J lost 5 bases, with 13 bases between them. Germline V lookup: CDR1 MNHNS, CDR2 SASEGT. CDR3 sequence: CASSGGRLNEKLFF. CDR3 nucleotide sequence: TGTGCCAGCAGCGGGGGCCGGTTAAATGAAAAACTGTTTTTT.

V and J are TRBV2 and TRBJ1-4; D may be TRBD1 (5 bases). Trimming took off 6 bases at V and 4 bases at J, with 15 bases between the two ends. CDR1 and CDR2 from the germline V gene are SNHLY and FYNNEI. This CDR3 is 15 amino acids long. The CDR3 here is CASRRGPIHNEKLFF. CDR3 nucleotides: TGTGCCAGCAGGAGGGGACCCATACATAATGAAAAACTGTTTTTT.